This is a list of T cell receptor beta chains from one sample in a study of neurological immune-mediated disorders. A single record per CDR3 protein comes from TCRdb applying MiXCR to the 5' RACE reads. The data contain roughly 100,000 distinct CDR3 sequences, 3.5% to 4% of them singletons. The sequenced sample was PBMCs. Receptor source: a young woman with multiple sclerosis. Each CDR3 is given with its conserved first and last residue. Fields, in order: V gene, clone size, J gene, D gene, CDR3 DNA, CDR3 protein. The D gene is left open where the match is weak. Expanded clones get a size class; other rows say once, few or many, or leave the size out.

>TRBV7-8|many|TRBJ1-5|NA
TGTGCCAGCAGCAAACAGGGTAATATCAATCAGCCCCAGCATTTT
CASSKQGNINQPQHF
>TRBV29-1|many|TRBJ2-1|NA
TGCAGCGTCGATGCCGGGATCTCCTACAATGAGCAGTTCTTC
CSVDAGISYNEQFF
>TRBV3-1|many|TRBJ2-1|NA
TGTGCCAGCAGCCGGTCCGGCCAGTACAATGAGCAGTTCTTC
CASSRSGQYNEQFF
>TRBV24-1|few|TRBJ2-5|NA
TGTGCCACCAGTGATTTTAACGGAGCTAAAGAGACCCAGTACTTC
CATSDFNGAKETQYF
>TRBV11-1|many|TRBJ1-1|NA
TGTGCCAGCAGCTCAGACCCGCGAGGTACTGAAGCTTTCTTT
CASSSDPRGTEAFF
>TRBV6-6|many|TRBJ1-5|TRBD1
TGTGCCAGCAGTTCCTGGGACAGGGAGTTTTGGAATCAGCCCCAGCATTTT
CASSSWDREFWNQPQHF
>TRBV5-1|many|TRBJ2-7|NA
TGCGCCAGCAGCTTGGAGGCATTCAGCTACGAGCAGTACTTC
CASSLEAFSYEQYF
>TRBV12-3/TRBV12-4|many|TRBJ2-5|TRBD1
TGTGCCAGCAGTATGACAGGGCTCCAGACCCAGTACTTC
CASSMTGLQTQYF
>TRBV12-5|few|TRBJ1-1|NA
TGTGCTAGTGGTTTGGTAGGGTCAGCGAACACTGAAGCTTTCTTT
CASGLVGSANTEAFF
>TRBV12-3/TRBV12-4|many|TRBJ1-1|NA
TGTGCCAGCAGCCCGACGGGATTTGAAGCTTTCTTT
CASSPTGFEAFF
>TRBV5-1|many|TRBJ2-7|NA
TGCGCCAGCAGCTTATACCTCCAATCTCAAAGGAGGAGCTCCTACGAGCAGTACTTC
CASSLYLQSQRRSSYEQYF
>TRBV9|NA|TRBJ2-3|TRBD2
TGTGCCAGCAGCCCCGATACTACGGGGAGGGCTAGCGGGATATGGCCTCGGGATACGCAGTATTTT
CASSPDTTGRASGIWPRDTQYF
>TRBV12-3/TRBV12-4|many|TRBJ1-2|TRBD1
TGTGCCAGCAGTGATGACAGGGGTGGCTACACCTTC
CASSDDRGGYTF
>TRBV20-1|many|TRBJ2-2|NA
TGCAGTGCTAGAGTACAGGCCGCGAACACCGGGGAGCTGTTTTTT
CSARVQAANTGELFF
>TRBV3-1|many|TRBJ2-7|NA
TGTGCCAGCAGCCAAGAGGGGACCTACGAGCAGTACTTC
CASSQEGTYEQYF
>TRBV20-1|NA|TRBJ2-5|NA
TGCAGTGCTGCCCCGGGGGCCGTCCAAGAGACCCAGTACTTC
CSAAPGAVQETQYF
>TRBV12-3/TRBV12-4|many|TRBJ2-7|TRBD1
TGTGCCAGCAGTTTATTACTAGCAGGGGGCGACGAGCAGTACTTC
CASSLLLAGGDEQYF
>TRBV7-3|few|TRBJ2-2|TRBD1
TGTGCCAGCAGCCCGGACAGGGGGCAGGGGGAGCTGTTTTTT
CASSPDRGQGELFF
>TRBV20-1|many|TRBJ1-1|NA
TGCAGTGCTAGCCCGAACTCCCTCCAAAACACTGAAGCTTTCTTT
CSASPNSLQNTEAFF
>TRBV20-1|many|TRBJ1-2|TRBD1
TGCAGTGCATCTCAACAGGGGTTCGACTATGGCTACACCTTC
CSASQQGFDYGYTF
>TRBV12-3/TRBV12-4|many|TRBJ1-1|NA
TGTGCCAGCAGTCCCGATGACGGTCCGGGCACTGAAGCTTTCTTT
CASSPDDGPGTEAFF